The entry below describes one T cell receptor beta chain. Methods used by the authors: Counts of nucleated cells, estimated from reference gene primer amplification, were obtained. Produced via immunoSEQ multiplex PCR; TCRdb's table is partial and in-frame only. From that table come the V and J calls and clone size; the DNA was used to work out D and trimming. The sample holds tens of thousands of clones, about 89% seen once. The CDR3 is made up of 13 amino acids. Trimming stripped 4 bases from V and 4 bases from J, with 10 bases between. Germline CDR1 is SGHTA and CDR2 is FQGNSA. This specimen comes from a study of blood T cell repertoires in COVID-19. The wider study: Donors in the United States, Italy and Spain gave samples during acute or convalescent COVID-19. Sources were T cells, B-cell-depleted T cells, or PBMCs; the material itself was cDNA or gDNA.

This sequence originates from a man between 65 and 85 years old with active or convalescent COVID-19. V usage is TRBV7-2 and J usage is TRBJ1-1, with no clear D. What was sequenced was peripheral blood. In DNA form, the CDR3 reads TGTGCCAGCAGCTCTCAGAAACGCACTGAAGCTTTCTTT. Its translation: CASSSQKRTEAFF. The variable domain in full, with the rest retrieved from reference TRBV7-2 and TRBJ1-1, is GAGVSQSPSNKVTEKGKDVELRCDPISGHTALYWYRQSLGQGLEFLIYFQGNSAPDKSGLPSDRFSAERTGGSVSTLTIQRTQQEDSAVYLCASSSQKRTEAFFGQGTRLTVV.